This T cell receptor (beta chain) was recorded in a study of T cell changes during pregnancy in multiple sclerosis. Data came from immunoSEQ multiplex PCR; TCRdb stores just in-frame clones and leaves some out. The sample lists roughly 87,000 clones; around 95% were seen once. The V segment lost 5 bases and the J segment 2 bases; nucleotides outside the gene matches: 6. Germline loops: CDR1 MNHEY, CDR2 SMNVEV (reference sequence). This CDR3 has 15 residues. The V and J genes are TRBV27 and TRBJ2-7; TRBD2 matches at 10 bases. The clonotype was recovered from a female donor in good health, enrolled as a control in a pregnancy study. Here the sequenced sample was peripheral blood, taken in the third trimester of pregnancy. CDR3 DNA: TGTGCCAGCAGTCCCCGGACTAGCGGAACCTACGAGCAGTACTTC. This translates into CASSPRTSGTYEQYF.